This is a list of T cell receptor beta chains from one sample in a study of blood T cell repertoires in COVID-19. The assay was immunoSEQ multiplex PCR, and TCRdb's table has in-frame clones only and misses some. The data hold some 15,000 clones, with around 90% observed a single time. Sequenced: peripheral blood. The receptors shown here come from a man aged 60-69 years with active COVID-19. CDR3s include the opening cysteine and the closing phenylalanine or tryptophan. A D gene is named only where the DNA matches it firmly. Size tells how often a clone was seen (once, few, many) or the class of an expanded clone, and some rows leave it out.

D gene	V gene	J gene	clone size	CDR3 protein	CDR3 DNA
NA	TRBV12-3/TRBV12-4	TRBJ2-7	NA	CASSSLAAGEQYF	TGTGCCAGCAGTTCTCTCGCTGCGGGCGAGCAGTACTTC
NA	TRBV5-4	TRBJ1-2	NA	CASSHDAGLSNYGYTF	TGTGCCAGCAGCCACGATGCGGGACTATCCAATTATGGCTACACCTTC
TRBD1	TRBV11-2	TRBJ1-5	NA	CASIRGQGQPQHF	TGTGCCAGCATCAGGGGGCAGGGTCAGCCCCAGCATTTT
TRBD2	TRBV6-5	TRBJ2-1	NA	CASRGLAEYNEQFF	TGTGCCAGCAGGGGACTAGCGGAATACAATGAGCAGTTCTTC
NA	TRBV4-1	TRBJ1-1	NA	CASSQLYTEAFF	TGCGCCAGCAGCCAACTATACACTGAAGCTTTCTTT
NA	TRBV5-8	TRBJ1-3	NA	CASSLLAVLHTIYF	TGTGCCAGCAGCTTGTTGGCAGTTTTGCACACCATATATTTT
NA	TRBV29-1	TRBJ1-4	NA	CSVAVTNEKLFF	TGCAGCGTTGCGGTGACTAATGAAAAACTGTTTTTT
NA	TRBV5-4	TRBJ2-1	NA	CASSLRDMRFF	TGTGCCAGCAGCTTGAGGGACATGAGGTTCTTC
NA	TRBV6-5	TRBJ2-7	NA	CASSYNAGVSHEQYF	TGTGCCAGCAGTTACAACGCAGGGGTGTCTCACGAGCAGTACTTC
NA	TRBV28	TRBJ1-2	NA	CASSSTGHDGYTF	TGTGCCAGCAGTTCAACAGGCCACGATGGCTACACCTTC
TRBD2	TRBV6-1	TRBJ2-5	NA	CASSELAGGPETQYF	TGTGCCAGCAGTGAACTAGCGGGGGGGCCAGAGACCCAGTACTTC
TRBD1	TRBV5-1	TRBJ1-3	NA	CASSLASLSGRGLGNTIYF	TGCGCCAGCAGCTTGGCCTCGCTTAGCGGCAGGGGGCTTGGAAACACCATATATTTT
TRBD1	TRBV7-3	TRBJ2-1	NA	CASRLGQGAGEQFF	TGTGCCAGCAGACTTGGACAGGGGGCAGGGGAGCAGTTCTTC
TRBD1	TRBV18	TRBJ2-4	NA	CASSPGQGAYKNIQYF	TGTGCCAGCTCACCGGGACAGGGGGCGTACAAAAACATTCAGTACTTC
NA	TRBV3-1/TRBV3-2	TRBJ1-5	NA	CASSQASSNQPQHF	TGTGCCAGCAGCCAAGCGTCTAGCAATCAGCCCCAGCATTTT
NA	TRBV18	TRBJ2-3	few	CASSPPVASSTDTQYF	TGTGCCAGCTCACCACCGGTGGCATCTAGCACAGATACGCAGTATTTT
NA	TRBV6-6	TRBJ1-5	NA	CASSYGDSNQPQHF	TGTGCCAGCAGTTACGGAGATAGCAATCAGCCCCAGCATTTT
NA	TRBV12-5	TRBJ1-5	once	CASGSTGGSQPQHF	TGTGCTAGTGGTTCCACGGGGGGAAGCCAGCCCCAGCATTTT
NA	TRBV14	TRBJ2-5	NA	CASSLTETQYF	TGTGCCAGCAGCCTGACTGAGACCCAGTACTTC
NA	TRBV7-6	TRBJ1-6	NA	CASSLSSSYNSPLHF	TGTGCCAGCAGCCTTTCCAGCTCCTATAATTCACCCCTCCACTTT
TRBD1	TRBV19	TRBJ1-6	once	CASSFGTGPGSPLHF	TGTGCCAGTAGTTTTGGGACAGGCCCTGGTTCACCCCTCCACTTT
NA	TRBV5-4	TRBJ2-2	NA	CASNPGTNTGELFF	TGTGCCAGCAACCCAGGGACGAACACCGGGGAGCTGTTTTTT
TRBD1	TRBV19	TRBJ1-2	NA	CASSIAGQGNYGYTF	TGTGCCAGTAGTATTGCGGGACAGGGGAACTATGGCTACACCTTC
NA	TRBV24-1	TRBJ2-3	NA	CATSDFLGGLTRTDTQYF	TGTGCCACCAGTGATTTTCTCGGGGGGCTAACTCGCACAGATACGCAGTATTTT
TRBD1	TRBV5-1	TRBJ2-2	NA	CASSLAGGSTGELFF	TGCGCCAGCAGCTTGGCAGGGGGCAGCACCGGGGAGCTGTTTTTT
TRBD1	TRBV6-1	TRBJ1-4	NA	CASSDYRGRNEKLFF	TGTGCCAGCAGTGATTACAGGGGGCGGAATGAAAAACTGTTTTTT
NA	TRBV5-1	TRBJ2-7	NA	CASREWGDHEQYF	TGCGCCAGCAGAGAATGGGGGGACCACGAGCAGTACTTC
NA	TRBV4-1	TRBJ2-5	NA	CASSQQHQQGRETQYF	TGCGCCAGCAGCCAGCAGCACCAACAGGGTAGGGAGACCCAGTACTTC
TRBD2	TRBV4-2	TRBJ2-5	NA	CASNGSGGDQETQYF	TGTGCCAGCAATGGAAGCGGGGGGGACCAAGAGACCCAGTACTTC
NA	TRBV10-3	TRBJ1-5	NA	CAIRGDGGSQPQHF	TGTGCCATCAGAGGGGACGGGGGGAGTCAGCCCCAGCATTTT
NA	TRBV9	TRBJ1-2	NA	CASSVGNRAQYGYTF	TGTGCCAGCAGCGTAGGAAACAGGGCCCAATATGGCTACACCTTC
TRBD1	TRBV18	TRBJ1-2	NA	CASSPPQGARNGYTF	TGTGCCAGCTCACCACCTCAGGGGGCCCGAAATGGCTACACCTTC
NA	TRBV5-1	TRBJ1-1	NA	CASSLDRPNTEAFF	TGCGCCAGCAGCTTGGACAGACCGAACACTGAAGCTTTCTTT
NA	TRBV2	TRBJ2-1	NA	CASSEDLLARGGYNEQFF	TGTGCCAGCAGTGAAGACCTTTTGGCCCGAGGAGGCTACAATGAGCAGTTCTTC
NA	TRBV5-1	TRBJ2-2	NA	CASSPGQNTGELFF	TGCGCCAGCAGCCCGGGACAGAACACCGGGGAGCTGTTTTTT
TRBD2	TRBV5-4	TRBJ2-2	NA	CASSAPGLAGGRTGELFF	TGTGCCAGCAGCGCCCCGGGACTAGCGGGGGGGCGGACCGGGGAGCTGTTTTTT
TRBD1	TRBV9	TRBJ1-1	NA	CASSVDVGDRENTEAFF	TGTGCCAGCAGCGTAGATGTGGGGGACAGGGAAAACACTGAAGCTTTCTTT
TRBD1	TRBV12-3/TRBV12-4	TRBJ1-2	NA	CASSQGVGGYTF	TGTGCCAGCAGCCAGGGGGTGGGGGGCTACACCTTC
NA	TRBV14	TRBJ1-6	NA	CASSQVTSPLHF	TGTGCCAGCAGCCAAGTTACATCACCCCTCCACTTT
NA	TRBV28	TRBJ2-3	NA	CASSLKEKDTQYF	TGTGCCAGCAGTTTAAAGGAGAAAGATACGCAGTATTTT
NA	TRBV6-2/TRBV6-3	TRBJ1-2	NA	CASSPPAGRVYGYTF	TGTGCCAGCAGTCCCCCCGCGGGGCGCGTCTATGGCTACACCTTC
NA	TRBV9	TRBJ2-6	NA	CASSVYPRGSFSGANVLTF	TGTGCCAGCAGCGTATATCCCCGAGGCAGCTTCTCTGGGGCCAACGTCCTGACTTTC
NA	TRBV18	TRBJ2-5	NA	CASSPGGQETQYF	TGTGCCAGCTCACCAGGAGGGCAAGAGACCCAGTACTTC
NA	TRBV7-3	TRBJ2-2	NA	CASRVTSGGNTGELFF	TGTGCCAGCAGGGTGACGTCCGGGGGGAACACCGGGGAGCTGTTTTTT
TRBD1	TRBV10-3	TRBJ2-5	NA	CAISEGVGGVETQYF	TGTGCCATCAGTGAGGGGGTAGGGGGCGTGGAGACCCAGTACTTC
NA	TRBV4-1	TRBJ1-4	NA	CASSQDAVQGVNEKLFF	TGCGCCAGCAGCCAAGACGCGGTACAGGGAGTTAATGAAAAACTGTTTTTT
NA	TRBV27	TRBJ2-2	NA	CASSLQGGTGELFF	TGTGCCAGCAGTTTACAGGGGGGCACCGGGGAGCTGTTTTTT
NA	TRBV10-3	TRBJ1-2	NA	CAISESVRTNYGYTF	TGTGCCATCAGTGAGTCGGTCAGAACTAACTATGGCTACACCTTC
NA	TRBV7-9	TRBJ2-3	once	CASSNPVGRGKVHTQYF	TGTGCCAGCAGCAATCCGGTGGGGCGGGGTAAGGTGCATACGCAGTATTTT
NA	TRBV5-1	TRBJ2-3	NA	CASSPGGTDTQYF	TGCGCCAGCAGCCCAGGGGGCACAGATACGCAGTATTTT